This entry concerns a single TCR beta chain. Its antigen is undetermined. The data originate from a study of shared clonotypes between healthy human individuals. Study observations and caveats: The sharing of 4.5% to 5.5% of naive CD4 clonotypes was seen across a handful of donors. Estimated clonotype richness was generally higher in naive than memory subsets.

Sequencing used immunoSEQ multiplex PCR; TCRdb keeps in-frame clones, though not all of them. This sample has approximately 1.9 million clones; approximately 92% occur once, and the top ten carry 1.5% to 2%. Terminally differentiated effector memory CD45RA+ cells were excluded by CCR7 positive selection of CD45RO-negative cells. Trimming left V 7 bases short and J 4 bases short, with 19 bases between. The CDR3 runs to 14 residues. CDR1 SQVTM and CDR2 ANQGSEA come from the germline V gene. Sequencing was performed on naive CD8+ T cells from PBMCs. The receptor was isolated from a man aged 18 to 30 in good health. Some clones in this sample may be carry-over from other donors' samples. This chain uses TRBV29-1 with TRBJ1-2; no firm D call. The CDR3 DNA reads TGCAGCGCCTTGGATCCAGACGAGGTCTATGGCTACACCTTC. This translates into CSALDPDEVYGYTF.